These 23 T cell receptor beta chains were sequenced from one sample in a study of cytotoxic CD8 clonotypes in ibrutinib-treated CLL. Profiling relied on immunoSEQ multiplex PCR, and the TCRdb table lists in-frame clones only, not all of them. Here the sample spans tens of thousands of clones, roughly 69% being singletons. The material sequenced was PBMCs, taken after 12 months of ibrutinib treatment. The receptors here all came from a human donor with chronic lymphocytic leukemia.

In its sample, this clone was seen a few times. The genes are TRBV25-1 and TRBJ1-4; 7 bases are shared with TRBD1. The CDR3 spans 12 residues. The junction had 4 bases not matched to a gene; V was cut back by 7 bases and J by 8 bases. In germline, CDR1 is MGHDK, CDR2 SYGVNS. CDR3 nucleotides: TGTGCCAGCAAACAGGGGAGCGAAAAACTGTTTTTT. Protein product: CASKQGSEKLFF.

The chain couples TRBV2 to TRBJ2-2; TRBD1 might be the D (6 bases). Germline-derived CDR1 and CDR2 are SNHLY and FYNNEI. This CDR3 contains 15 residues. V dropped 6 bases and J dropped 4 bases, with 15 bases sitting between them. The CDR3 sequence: CASSAVDSITGELFF. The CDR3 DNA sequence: TGTGCCAGCAGCGCTGTGGACAGTATCACCGGGGAGCTGTTTTTT.

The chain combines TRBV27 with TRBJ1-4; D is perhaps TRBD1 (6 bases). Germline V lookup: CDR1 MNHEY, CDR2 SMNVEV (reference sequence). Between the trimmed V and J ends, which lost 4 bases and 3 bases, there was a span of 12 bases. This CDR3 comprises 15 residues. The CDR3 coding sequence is TGTGCCAGCAGTTCGGACAGACATCCTAATGAAAAACTGTTTTTT. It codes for CASSSDRHPNEKLFF.

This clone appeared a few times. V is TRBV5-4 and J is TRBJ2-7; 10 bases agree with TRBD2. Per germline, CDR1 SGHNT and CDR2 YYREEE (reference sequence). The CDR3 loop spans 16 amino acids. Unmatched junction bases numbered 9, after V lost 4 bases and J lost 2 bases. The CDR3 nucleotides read TGTGCCAGCAGCCCCCCCGGAAGCGGGAGGGCCTACGAGCAGTACTTC. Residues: CASSPPGSGRAYEQYF.

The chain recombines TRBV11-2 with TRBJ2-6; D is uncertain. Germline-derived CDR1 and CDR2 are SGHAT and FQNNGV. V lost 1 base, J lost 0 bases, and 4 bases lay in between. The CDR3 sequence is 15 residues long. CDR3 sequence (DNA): TGTGCCAGCAGCTTAGGCGGCTCTGGGGCCAACGTCCTGACTTTC. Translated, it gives CASSLGGSGANVLTF.

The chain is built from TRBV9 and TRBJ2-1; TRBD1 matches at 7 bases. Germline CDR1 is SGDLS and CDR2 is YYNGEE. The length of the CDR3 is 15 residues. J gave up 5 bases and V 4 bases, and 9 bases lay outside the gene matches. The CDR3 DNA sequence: TGTGCCAGCAGCTCCAGACAGGGTTCTCACAATGAGCAGTTCTTC. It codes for CASSSRQGSHNEQFF.

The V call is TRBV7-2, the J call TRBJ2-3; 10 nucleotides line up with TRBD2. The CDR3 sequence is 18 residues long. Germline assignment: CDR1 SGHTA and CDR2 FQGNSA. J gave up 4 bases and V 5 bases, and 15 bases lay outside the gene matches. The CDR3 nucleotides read TGTGCCAGCAGCACCCGCCGACTAGCGGGTGGGATAGCAGATACGCAGTATTTT. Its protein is CASSTRRLAGGIADTQYF.

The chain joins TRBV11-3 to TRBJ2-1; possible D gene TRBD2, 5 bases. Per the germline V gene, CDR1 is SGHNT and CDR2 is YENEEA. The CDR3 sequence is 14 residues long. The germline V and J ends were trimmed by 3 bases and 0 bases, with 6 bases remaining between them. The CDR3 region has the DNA TGTGCCAGCAGCTTCGGGGACTCCTACAATGAGCAGTTCTTC. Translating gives CASSFGDSYNEQFF.

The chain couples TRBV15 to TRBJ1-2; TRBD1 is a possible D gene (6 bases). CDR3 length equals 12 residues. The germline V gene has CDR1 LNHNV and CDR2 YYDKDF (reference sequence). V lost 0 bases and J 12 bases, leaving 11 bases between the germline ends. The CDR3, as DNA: TGTGCCACCAGCAGAGATTCAGGGGCAGACACCTTC. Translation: CATSRDSGADTF.

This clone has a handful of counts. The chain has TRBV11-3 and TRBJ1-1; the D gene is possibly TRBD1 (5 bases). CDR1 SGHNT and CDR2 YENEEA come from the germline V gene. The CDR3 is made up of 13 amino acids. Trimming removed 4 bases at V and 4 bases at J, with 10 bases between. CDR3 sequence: CASSSGAPTEAFF. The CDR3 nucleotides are TGTGCCAGCAGCTCTGGGGCGCCCACTGAAGCTTTCTTT.

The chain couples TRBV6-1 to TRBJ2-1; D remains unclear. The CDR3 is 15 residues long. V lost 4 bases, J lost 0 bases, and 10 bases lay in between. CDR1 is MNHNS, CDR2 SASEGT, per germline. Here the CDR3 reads CASSVAASSYNEQFF. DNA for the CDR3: TGTGCCAGCAGTGTTGCGGCCAGCTCCTACAATGAGCAGTTCTTC.

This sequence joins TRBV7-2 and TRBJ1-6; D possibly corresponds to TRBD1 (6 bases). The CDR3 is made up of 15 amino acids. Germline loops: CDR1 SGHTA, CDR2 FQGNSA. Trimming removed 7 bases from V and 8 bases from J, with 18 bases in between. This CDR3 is CASKYGGREDSPLHF. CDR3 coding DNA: TGTGCCAGCAAGTACGGGGGCCGGGAGGATTCACCCCTCCACTTT.

As DNA, the CDR3 is TGTGCCAGCAGTGAAGGGTCTCTCAAGGAGCAGTACTTC. Residues: CASSEGSLKEQYF. This rearrangement joins TRBV25-1 to TRBJ2-7; no firm D call. The CDR3 covers 13 residues. The germline CDR1 and CDR2 sequences are MGHDK and SYGVNS. The germline V and J ends were trimmed by 2 bases and 7 bases, with 12 bases remaining between them.

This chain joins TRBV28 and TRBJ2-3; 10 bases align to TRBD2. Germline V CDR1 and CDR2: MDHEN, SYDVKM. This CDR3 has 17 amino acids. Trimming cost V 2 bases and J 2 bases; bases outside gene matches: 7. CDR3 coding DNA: TGTGCCAGCAGTTTAAGACTAGCGGGTCCCTCCACAGATACGCAGTATTTT. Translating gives CASSLRLAGPSTDTQYF.

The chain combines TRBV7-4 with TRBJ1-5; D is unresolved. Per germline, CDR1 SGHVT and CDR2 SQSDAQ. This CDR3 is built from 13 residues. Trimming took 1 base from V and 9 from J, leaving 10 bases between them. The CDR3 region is CASSLEEGRPQHF. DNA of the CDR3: TGTGCCAGCAGCTTAGAGGAGGGCAGGCCCCAGCATTTT. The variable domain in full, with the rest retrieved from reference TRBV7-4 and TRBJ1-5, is GAGVSQSPRYKVAKRGRDVALRCDSISGHVTLYWYRQTLGQGSEVLTYSQSDAQRDKSGRPSGRFSAERPERSVSTLKIQRTEQGDSAVYLCASSLEEGRPQHFGDGTRLSIL.

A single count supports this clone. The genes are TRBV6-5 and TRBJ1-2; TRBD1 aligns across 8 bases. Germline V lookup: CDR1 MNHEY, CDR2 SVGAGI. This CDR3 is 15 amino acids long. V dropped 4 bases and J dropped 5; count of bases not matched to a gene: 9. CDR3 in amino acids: CASSLYRGLGYGYTF. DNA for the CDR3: TGTGCCAGCAGTTTGTACAGGGGGTTGGGGTATGGCTACACCTTC.

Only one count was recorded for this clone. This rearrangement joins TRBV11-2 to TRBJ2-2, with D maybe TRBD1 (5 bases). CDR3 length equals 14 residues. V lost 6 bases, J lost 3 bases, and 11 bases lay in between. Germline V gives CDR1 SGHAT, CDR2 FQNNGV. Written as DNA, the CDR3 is TGTGCCAGCAGTTCTGACAGCTACACCGGGGAGCTGTTTTTT. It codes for CASSSDSYTGELFF. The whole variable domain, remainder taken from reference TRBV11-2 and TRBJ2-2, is EAGVAQSPRYKIIEKRQSVAFWCNPISGHATLYWYQQILGQGPKLLIQFQNNGVVDDSQLPKDRFSAERLKGVDSTLKIQPAKLEDSAVYLCASSSDSYTGELFFGEGSRLTVL.

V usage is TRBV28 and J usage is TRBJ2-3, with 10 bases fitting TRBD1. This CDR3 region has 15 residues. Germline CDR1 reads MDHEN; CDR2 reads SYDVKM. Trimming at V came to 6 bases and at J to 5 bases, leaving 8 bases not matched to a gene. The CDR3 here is CASSGTGVFRDTQYF. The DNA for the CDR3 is TGTGCCAGCAGCGGGACAGGGGTATTTCGAGATACGCAGTATTTT.

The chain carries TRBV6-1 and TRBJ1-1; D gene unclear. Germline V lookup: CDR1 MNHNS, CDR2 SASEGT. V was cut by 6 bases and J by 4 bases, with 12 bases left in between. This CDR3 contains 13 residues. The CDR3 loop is CASRIQQPTEAFF. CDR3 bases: TGTGCCAGCAGAATACAGCAGCCCACTGAAGCTTTCTTT.

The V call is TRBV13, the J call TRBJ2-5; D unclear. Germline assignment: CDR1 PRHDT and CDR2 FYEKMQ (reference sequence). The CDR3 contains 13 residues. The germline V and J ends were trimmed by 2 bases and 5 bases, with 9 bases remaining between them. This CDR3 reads CASSLKVGETQYF. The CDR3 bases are TGTGCCAGCAGCTTAAAGGTTGGGGAGACCCAGTACTTC.

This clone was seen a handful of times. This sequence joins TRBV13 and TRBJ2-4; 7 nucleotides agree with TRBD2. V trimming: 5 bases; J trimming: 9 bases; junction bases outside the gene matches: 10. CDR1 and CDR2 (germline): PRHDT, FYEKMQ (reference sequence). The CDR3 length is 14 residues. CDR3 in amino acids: CASSHRREDGIQYF. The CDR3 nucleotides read TGTGCCAGCAGCCACCGACGGGAGGACGGCATTCAGTACTTC.

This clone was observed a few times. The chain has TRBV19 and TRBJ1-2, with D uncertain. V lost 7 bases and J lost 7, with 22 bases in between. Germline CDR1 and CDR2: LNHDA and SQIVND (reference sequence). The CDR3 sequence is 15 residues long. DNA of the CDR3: TGTGCCAGTACCCCCGGGAGGCTGACGGGGAGTGGCTACACCTTC. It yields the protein CASTPGRLTGSGYTF.

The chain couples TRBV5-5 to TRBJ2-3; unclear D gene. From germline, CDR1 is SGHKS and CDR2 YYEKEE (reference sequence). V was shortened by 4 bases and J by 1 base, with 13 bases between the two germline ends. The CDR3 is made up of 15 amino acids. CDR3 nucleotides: TGTGCCAGCAGCACCCCGGGCGGTCGCACAGATACGCAGTATTTT. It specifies CASSTPGGRTDTQYF.